The clone carrying this T cell receptor (beta chain) has ten or more counts. Its antigen is currently unknown. Production of TCR cDNA was by 5'RACE template switching, which also added a universal primer site and UMIs. TCRdb used MiXCR to reprocess the 5' RACE reads, holding one entry per CDR3 protein. This table holds 150,000 to 200,000 distinct CDR3 sequences, roughly 9% found once. CDR1 is SGHAT and CDR2 is FQNNGV in the germline V gene. The CDR3 length is 15 residues. Trimming cost V 0 bases and J 7 bases, with 16 bases left between them. The sample belongs to a study of T cells after yellow fever vaccination. About the research overall: Fractions of low cell number were prepared using SMART-Seq v4 Ultra Low Input.

Whole-study findings and limits: There was a possibility that FACS-sorted repertoires contained abundant clonotypes contaminating from the bulk population. Some clonotypes were seen in both the CD4 and the CD8 compartments. These made up a small share and likely arose from convergent recombination.

The rearrangement joins TRBV11-2 to TRBJ2-7; a possible D gene is TRBD2 (5 bases). This TCR was recovered from a man between 18 and 35 years old who received the YFV17D yellow fever vaccine. Sequenced here: CD8+ T cells sorted from PBMCs, sampled 45 days after the yellow fever booster vaccination. The CDR3 nucleotides read TGTGCCAGCAGCTTAGAACGGGGTGAGAGGTGGGAGCAGTACTTC. This encodes CASSLERGERWEQYF.